The next 10 T cell receptor beta chains were all read from a single sample in a study of blood T cell repertoires in COVID-19 (dated by TCRdb to the early 2020s). The library was obtained by the immunoSEQ multiplex PCR assay. TCRdb stores this immuneACCESS table with in-frame sequences only. Part of the clones is absent; in the studies checked, under half of the shortfall reflects unresolved V genes, and no reason is known for the rest. The sample table shows 90,000 to 120,000 clones, and 84% are seen once. Approximately 4% of the sample belongs to the ten largest clones. Sequencing was done on a sample of peripheral blood. All receptors derive from a human donor in a cohort sampled during active COVID-19.

This chain joins TRBV30 and TRBJ1-2; TRBD1 matches 9 bases. V gave up 3 bases and J gave up 6 bases; unmatched junction bases: 2. From germline, CDR1 is GTSNPN and CDR2 SVGIG (reference sequence). The CDR3 length is 12 residues. The CDR3 region is CAWSGDRDGYTF. The CDR3 DNA follows: TGTGCCTGGAGCGGGGACAGGGATGGCTACACCTTC.

This rearrangement joins TRBV7-9 to TRBJ1-1; TRBD1 matches 7 bases. The CDR3 spans 18 residues. Germline CDR1 SEHNR, CDR2 FQNEAQ (reference sequence). V lost 5 bases, J lost 1 base, and 16 bases stayed unmatched. CDR3 protein: CASSGFQQGGRSNTEAFF. CDR3 DNA sequence: TGTGCCAGCAGCGGATTCCAACAAGGGGGCCGGTCGAACACTGAAGCTTTCTTT.

The CDR3 is CSAPTRGGYTF. The DNA for the CDR3 is TGCAGTGCTCCGACCCGGGGAGGCTACACCTTC. V usage is TRBV20-1 and J usage is TRBJ1-2, with no clear D. The CDR3 is 11 amino acids. Germline V gene data show CDR1 as DFQATT and CDR2 as SNEGSKA (reference sequence). V shed 5 bases and J shed 8 bases, with 12 bases lying between them.

This clone has just one count. The gene calls are TRBV7-3 and TRBJ2-3; D is possibly TRBD1 (5 bases). In germline, CDR1 is SGHTA, CDR2 FQGTGA. V was shortened by 0 bases and J by 9 bases, with 7 bases between the two germline ends. The CDR3 is 12 amino acids. The CDR3 is CASSLTAGTQYF. The CDR3 DNA reads as TGTGCCAGCAGCTTAACGGCAGGGACGCAGTATTTT.

The rearrangement joins TRBV3-1 (or the pseudogene TRBV3-2) to TRBJ2-5; D may be TRBD1 (6 bases). This CDR3 spans 12 amino acids. Germline CDR1 is LGHDT and CDR2 is YNNKEL (reference sequence). The V and J ends lost 11 bases and 1 base respectively, with 11 bases between them. This CDR3 reads CAYGGSQETQYF. DNA for the CDR3: TGTGCCTATGGGGGCTCCCAAGAGACCCAGTACTTC.

This clone appeared a few times. This sequence joins TRBV27 and TRBJ2-7; possible D gene TRBD2, 6 bases. Germline lookup yields CDR1 MNHEY and CDR2 SMNVEV (reference sequence). Trimming stripped 6 bases from V and 7 bases from J, with 13 bases between. The CDR3 has 12 residues. In DNA, the CDR3 is TGTGCCAGCAGAGGCGGAGGGAGGGAGCAGTACTTC. Protein: CASRGGGREQYF.

The rearrangement joins TRBV30 to TRBJ2-5, with 9 bases matching TRBD2. The CDR3 is made up of 16 amino acids. Germline V gene data show CDR1 as GTSNPN and CDR2 as SVGIG (reference sequence). The junction had 16 bases not matched to a gene; V was cut back by 6 bases and J by 5 bases. CDR3 protein: CACKPKPGTSPETQYF. CDR3 nucleotides: TGTGCCTGTAAACCTAAACCCGGGACTAGCCCGGAGACCCAGTACTTC. Based on the CDR3 plus reference TRBV30 and TRBJ2-5, the full variable domain is SQTIHQWPATLVQPVGSPLSLECTVEGTSNPNLYWYRQAAGRGLQLLFYSVGIGQISSEVPQNLSASRPQDRQFILSSKKLLLSDSGFYLCACKPKPGTSPETQYFGPGTRLLVL.

The V gene is TRBV27, the J gene TRBJ2-1; TRBD2 aligns across 9 bases. After removal of 3 bases from V and 9 bases from J, the junction contained 9 bases not matched to a gene. The CDR3 is 15 residues long. Germline values: CDR1 MNHEY, CDR2 SMNVEV (reference sequence). The CDR3 bases are TGTGCCAGCAGTTTTGGGGGGCTAGCGGGAACTGAGCAGTTCTTC. Protein product: CASSFGGLAGTEQFF.

The chain is built from TRBV6-5 and TRBJ2-7; a weak D match, TRBD2 (6 bases). The CDR3 contains 14 residues. V lost 10 bases, J lost 2 bases, and 18 bases lay in between. Per germline, CDR1 MNHEY and CDR2 SVGAGI. The CDR3 DNA reads as TGTGCCACCGTGCCCGGTGCGGGAACCTACGAGCAGTACTTC. It encodes CATVPGAGTYEQYF.

The chain combines TRBV7-9 with TRBJ2-1, with TRBD2 identical over 9 bases. Trimming cost V 6 bases and J 2 bases; bases outside gene matches: 2. Germline CDR1 is SEHNR and CDR2 is FQNEAQ (reference sequence). The CDR3 is 14 amino acids. CDR3 DNA sequence: TGTGCCAGCAGTTCTAGCGGGGCCTACAATGAGCAGTTCTTC. This sequence encodes CASSSSGAYNEQFF. The full variable domain, in which reference TRBV7-9 and TRBJ2-1 provide the parts outside the CDR3, is DTGVSQNPRHKITKRGQNVTFRCDPISEHNRLYWYRQTLGQGPEFLTYFQNEAQLEKSRLLSDRFSAERPKGSFSTLEIQRTEQGDSAMYLCASSSSGAYNEQFFGPGTRLTVL.